Following are 23 T cell receptor beta chains from one sample sequenced in a study of cytomegalovirus exposure and HLA in healthy donors. PCR involved 60 Vbeta and 13 Jbeta primers. Some clones are missing from TCRdb's copy, which holds only in-frame ones; the method was immunoSEQ multiplex PCR. The table lists 180,000 or so clones, around 76% of them singletons, with under 2.5% in the top ten. Sequencing input: PBMCs. These receptors originate from a woman under 40 in good health and CMV-seropositive.

V gene TRBV28 combines with J gene TRBJ2-1; TRBD1 agrees at 7 bases. Germline-derived CDR1 and CDR2 are MDHEN and SYDVKM. CDR3 length: 15 amino acids. The ends lost 4 bases at V and 3 bases at J; junction bases unmatched: 6. In DNA form, the CDR3 reads TGTGCCAGCAGTTCCAGCAGGACAGGCTACAATGAGCAGTTCTTC. Translation: CASSSSRTGYNEQFF.

CDR3 sequence: CASLDRGNEKLFF. The CDR3 DNA reads TGTGCCAGCCTAGATCGAGGTAATGAAAAACTGTTTTTT. The chain couples TRBV6-7 to TRBJ1-4, with D unresolved. TRBV6-7 qualifies as an ORF whose function is uncertain. This CDR3 contains 13 residues. V was pared by 8 bases and J by 4 bases, with 11 bases between.

The rearrangement joins TRBV4-1 to TRBJ1-3, with D possibly TRBD1 on 6 matching bases. The CDR3 totals 15 residues. Germline CDR1 is MGHRA and CDR2 is YSYEKL. Between the trimmed V and J ends, which lost 4 bases and 0 bases, there was a span of 10 bases. CDR3 in amino acids: CASSLGTNSGNTIYF. CDR3 nucleotides: TGCGCCAGCAGCCTCGGGACAAACTCTGGAAACACCATATATTTT.

The chain carries TRBV28 and TRBJ2-7; 10 positions agree with TRBD1. The length of the CDR3 is 16 residues. Losses at the gene ends were 4 bases for V and 5 bases for J; bases not matched to a gene: 11. Germline V gene sequence: CDR1 MDHEN, CDR2 SYDVKM. The DNA for the CDR3 is TGTGCCAGCAGTTCCCGGCCGGGACAGGGGTACCACGAGCAGTACTTC. Encoded protein: CASSSRPGQGYHEQYF.

CDR3 nucleotides: TGCGCCAGCAGCGTCGGGACAGGGCAAAATAAGGAGTACTTC. Translated, it gives CASSVGTGQNKEYF. The chain uses TRBV5-1 and TRBJ2-7; 9 positions match TRBD1. CDR3 length: 14 residues. Losses at the gene ends were 4 bases for V and 11 bases for J; bases not matched to a gene: 13. CDR1 is SGHRS, CDR2 YFSETQ, per germline.

V is TRBV2 and J is TRBJ1-5, with TRBD1 as a possible D gene (5 bases). The CDR3 is made up of 10 amino acids. Trimming took off 8 bases at V and 12 bases at J, with 11 bases between the two ends. Germline loops: CDR1 SNHLY, CDR2 FYNNEI. Here the CDR3 reads CASGGDFQHF. As DNA, the CDR3 is TGTGCCAGCGGGGGGGATTTCCAGCATTTT. Combining the CDR3 with reference TRBV2 and TRBJ1-5 gives the whole variable domain EPEVTQTPSHQVTQMGQEVILRCVPISNHLYFYWYRQILGQKVEFLVSFYNNEISEKSEIFDDQFSVERPDGSNFTLKIRSTKLEDSAMYFCASGGDFQHFGDGTRLSIL.

This clone was picked up one time. V usage is TRBV9 and J usage is TRBJ1-2; 8 bases match TRBD1. The V segment lost 4 bases and the J segment 8 bases; nucleotides outside the gene matches: 7. The CDR3 loop spans 13 amino acids. Germline V CDR1 and CDR2: SGDLS, YYNGEE. The chain's CDR3 is CASSTEQGGGYTF. In DNA form, the CDR3 reads TGTGCCAGCAGCACCGAACAGGGGGGGGGCTACACCTTC. Full variable domain (rest looked up from reference TRBV9 and TRBJ1-2): DSGVTQTPKHLITATGQRVTLRCSPRSGDLSVYWYQQSLDQGLQFLIQYYNGEERAKGNILERFSAQQFPDLHSELNLSSLELGDSALYFCASSTEQGGGYTFGSGTRLTVV.

The chain joins TRBV7-2 to TRBJ2-1; 13 bases align to TRBD2. The CDR3 runs 16 residues. Germline CDR1 and CDR2: SGHTA and FQGNSA. Trimming removed 3 bases from V and 6 bases from J; junction bases left unmatched: 5. The CDR3 sequence: CASSFATSGGANEQFF. The CDR3 coding sequence is TGTGCCAGCAGCTTCGCTACTAGCGGGGGGGCCAATGAGCAGTTCTTC.

The rearrangement uses TRBV19 and TRBJ1-4, with D perhaps matching TRBD1 (6 bases). The germline V gene encodes CDR1 LNHDA and CDR2 SQIVND (reference sequence). This CDR3 contains 13 residues. The V end was cut by 11 bases, the J end by 2 bases, with 12 bases between. CDR3 amino acids: CAARQETNEKLFF. The CDR3 DNA is TGTGCCGCAAGACAGGAGACTAATGAAAAACTGTTTTTT. Full variable domain (rest looked up from reference TRBV19 and TRBJ1-4): DGGITQSPKYLFRKEGQNVTLSCEQNLNHDAMYWYRQDPGQGLRLIYYSQIVNDFQKGDIAEGYSVSREKKESFPLTVTSAQKNPTAFYLCAARQETNEKLFFGSGTQLSVL.

The genes are TRBV9 and TRBJ2-3; weak D call: TRBD1 (6 bases). CDR1 and CDR2 from the germline V gene are SGDLS and YYNGEE. The CDR3 length is 14 residues. The V gene lost 5 bases and the J gene lost 8 bases, with 18 bases spanning the gap. CDR3 protein: CASSAGARLGTQYF. The CDR3 DNA follows: TGTGCCAGCAGTGCAGGGGCCCGGTTAGGTACGCAGTATTTT.

CDR3 nucleotide sequence: TGCGCCAGCAGCCCCAACCGGGGAACTAATGAAAAACTGTTTTTT. Its protein product is CASSPNRGTNEKLFF. The chain joins TRBV4-3 to TRBJ1-4, with unresolved D. V lost 4 bases to trimming and J lost 1 base, with 10 bases between them. Germline loops: CDR1 LGHNA, CDR2 YSLEER. CDR3 size: 15 residues.

A word on this clone: An end of the junction does not agree with germline; a read error may underlie this. V and J are TRBV7-9 and TRBJ2-7; weak D call: TRBD2 (6 bases). The CDR3 loop spans 13 amino acids. Germline loops: CDR1 SEHNR, CDR2 FQNEAQ (reference sequence). CDR3 nucleotide sequence: TGTTCCAGCGGGTCGCCCCTAGAATACGAGCAGTACTTC. This codes for CSSGSPLEYEQYF. The full variable domain, in which reference TRBV7-9 and TRBJ2-7 provide the parts outside the CDR3, is DTGVSQNPRHKITKRGQNVTFRCDPISEHNRLYWYRQTLGQGPEFLTYFQNEAQLEKSRLLSDRFSAERPKGSFSTLEIQRTEQGDSAMYLCSSGSPLEYEQYFGPGTRLTVT.

Only one count was recorded for this clone. V is TRBV5-1 and J is TRBJ2-1, with 11 bases identical to TRBD2. The CDR3 covers 15 residues. Germline V CDR1 and CDR2: SGHRS, YFSETQ. The ends lost 0 bases at V and 7 bases at J; junction bases unmatched: 3. CDR3 nucleotide sequence: TGCGCCAGCAGCTTGGTTAGCGGGGGGGCTAATGAGCAGTTCTTC. Amino acid sequence: CASSLVSGGANEQFF. The variable domain in full, completed from reference TRBV5-1 and TRBJ2-1, reads KAGVTQTPRYLIKTRGQQVTLSCSPISGHRSVSWYQQTPGQGLQFLFEYFSETQRNKGNFPGRFSGRQFSNSRSEMNVSTLELGDSALYLCASSLVSGGANEQFFGPGTRLTVL.

A note on this clone: One end of the junction does not line up with germline, which may come from a read error. The chain joins TRBV5-4 to TRBJ1-2, with 7 bases that match TRBD1. Germline V gene sequence: CDR1 SGHNT, CDR2 YYREEE (reference sequence). The CDR3 covers 14 residues. The CDR3 nucleotides are TGTGCCAGCAGCTTAACTGCCGGGACAGATGGTTACACCTTC. The encoded protein is CASSLTAGTDGYTF.

The gene calls are TRBV28 and TRBJ1-4, with 9 nucleotides matching TRBD1. Trimming took 8 bases from V and 8 from J; bases not matched to a gene: 9. This CDR3 is built from 14 residues. Germline V gene sequence: CDR1 MDHEN, CDR2 SYDVKM. CDR3 loop: CASQGTGSSEKLFF. The DNA of the CDR3 is TGTGCCAGCCAAGGGACAGGGTCGAGCGAAAAACTGTTTTTT.

This clone has only one observation. The chain combines TRBV28 with TRBJ1-2; D ambiguous. Germline CDR1 MDHEN, CDR2 SYDVKM. The CDR3 is 14 amino acids. V dropped 6 bases and J dropped 4 bases, with 15 bases sitting between them. The CDR3 DNA reads TGTGCCAGCAGGCCCGGACGGGGTTTCTATGGCTACACCTTC. Translation: CASRPGRGFYGYTF.

This chain connects TRBV7-7 to TRBJ1-1, with a tentative D call TRBD1 (6 bases). CDR3 length: 13 amino acids. CDR1 SSHAT and CDR2 FNYEAQ come from the germline V gene (reference sequence). Trimming cost V 5 bases and J 1 base, with 8 bases left between them. The DNA for the CDR3 is TGTGCCAGCAGCCAACAGGGGAACACTGAAGCTTTCTTT. This sequence encodes CASSQQGNTEAFF.

This chain links TRBV7-2 with TRBJ2-5, with 7 bases aligning to TRBD2. Germline V gene data show CDR1 as SGHTA and CDR2 as FQGNSA. This CDR3 has 14 residues. Trimming took 6 bases from V and 4 from J; bases not matched to a gene: 8. The CDR3 spells CASSVTSARETQYF. In nucleotides, the CDR3 is TGTGCCAGCAGTGTCACTAGCGCCCGAGAGACCCAGTACTTC.

The rearrangement links TRBV4-2 to TRBJ2-3; D might be TRBD1 (5 bases). The ends were cut back, 1 base at V and 2 bases at J, with 7 bases in the middle. Germline CDR1 and CDR2: LGHNA and YNFKEQ. The CDR3 has 14 residues. The CDR3 coding sequence is TGTGCCAGCAGCCAAGGACAGCACACAGATACGCAGTATTTT. Amino acid sequence: CASSQGQHTDTQYF.

The CDR3 loop reads CASSLGQTSSNEQFF. CDR3 coding DNA: TGTGCCAGCAGCTTAGGACAAACTAGTTCCAATGAGCAGTTCTTC. This rearrangement joins TRBV7-2 to TRBJ2-1; perhaps TRBD2 as D (5 bases). Germline V gene sequence: CDR1 SGHTA, CDR2 FQGNSA. The CDR3 is made up of 15 amino acids. V lost 1 base to trimming and J lost 6 bases, with 13 bases between them.

The chain carries TRBV29-1 and TRBJ2-5; 10 positions agree with TRBD1. V lost 3 bases to trimming and J lost 6 bases; unmatched junction nucleotides: 7. In germline, CDR1 is SQVTM, CDR2 ANQGSEA. The CDR3 is made up of 14 amino acids. CDR3: CSVDRTGGGKTQYF. Written as DNA, the CDR3 is TGCAGCGTTGACCGGACAGGGGGTGGTAAGACCCAGTACTTC.

V and J are TRBV10-3 and TRBJ2-7; a possible D gene is TRBD1 (6 bases). Trimming took off 11 bases at V and 5 bases at J, with 19 bases between the two ends. The germline CDR1 and CDR2 sequences are ENHRY and SYGVKD. This CDR3 is built from 13 residues. This CDR3 reads CAAQRGQHHEQYF. DNA for the CDR3: TGTGCCGCTCAGAGGGGACAACACCACGAGCAGTACTTC.

This chain links TRBV7-9 with TRBJ1-3; the D gene is possibly TRBD1 (5 bases). V shed 0 bases and J shed 0 bases, with 9 bases lying between them. The germline V gene has CDR1 SEHNR and CDR2 FQNEAQ (reference sequence). The CDR3 sequence is 16 residues long. CDR3: CASSLARASSGNTIYF. In DNA, the CDR3 is TGTGCCAGCAGCTTAGCCAGGGCCAGCTCTGGAAACACCATATATTTT.